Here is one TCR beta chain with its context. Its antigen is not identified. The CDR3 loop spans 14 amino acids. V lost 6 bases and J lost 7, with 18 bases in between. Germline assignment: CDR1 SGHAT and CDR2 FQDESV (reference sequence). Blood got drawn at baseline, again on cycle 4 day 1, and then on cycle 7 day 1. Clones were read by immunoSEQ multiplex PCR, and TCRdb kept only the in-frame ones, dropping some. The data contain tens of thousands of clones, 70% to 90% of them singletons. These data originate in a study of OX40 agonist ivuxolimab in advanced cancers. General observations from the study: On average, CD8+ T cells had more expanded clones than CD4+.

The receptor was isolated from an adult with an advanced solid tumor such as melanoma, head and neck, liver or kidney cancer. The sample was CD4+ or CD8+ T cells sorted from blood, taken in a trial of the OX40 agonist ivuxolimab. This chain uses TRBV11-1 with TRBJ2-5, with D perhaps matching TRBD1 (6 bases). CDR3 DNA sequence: TGTGCCAGCAGTCCCGGGACAAACGTCGGGACCCAGTACTTC. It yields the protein CASSPGTNVGTQYF.